This T cell receptor (beta chain) is drawn from a study of blood T cell repertoires in COVID-19. Clones were read by immunoSEQ multiplex PCR, and TCRdb kept only the in-frame ones, dropping some. The table has under 450,000 clones, around 87% seen once; the top ten hold approximately 1.3%. The CDR3 sequence is 15 residues long. V trimming: 5 bases; J trimming: 5 bases; junction bases outside the gene matches: 4. Germline V gene data show CDR1 as LNHDA and CDR2 as SQIVND (reference sequence). This TCR was recovered from a man under 40 who had recovered from COVID-19. This sequence joins TRBV19 and TRBJ1-6; the match to TRBD1 covers 9 bases. Specimen: PBMCs or T cells enriched from blood (not recorded which). The CDR3 loop is CASSPRTGDNSPLHF. Here the CDR3 DNA reads TGTGCCAGTAGTCCCAGGACAGGGGATAATTCACCCCTCCACTTT.